This TCR beta chain is from a study of CD8+CD57+ T cells in acquired aplastic anemia. About the study: Roughly 3 ug was the average amount of DNA from sorted CD4+ and CD8+ cells. Sequencing produced an average of roughly 11 million reads per healthy donor for CD4+ cells.

This clonotype was detected once. Mismatch with germline at one junction end may stem from a read error. Germline CDR1 reads ENHRY; CDR2 reads SYGVKD. This CDR3 spans 15 amino acids. Genomic DNA templated the TCR beta VDJ and CDR3 profiling. A single record per CDR3 protein comes from TCRdb applying MiXCR to the reads. The table lists some 150,000 distinct CDR3 sequences, 41% of them singletons. This TCR derives from a human donor in good health, serving as a control. The specimen sequenced was sorted CD4+, CD8+, or CD8+CD57+ T cells (not recorded which) from PBMCs. The V call is TRBV10-3, the J call TRBJ2-3; tentatively, D is TRBD2 (7 bases). The CDR3 reads CATSDPGGGGDTQYF. The CDR3 DNA reads TGTGCCACCAGTGACCCCGGGGGAGGGGGGGATACGCAGTATTTT.